Ten or more counts support the clone carrying this T cell receptor beta chain. Its antigen is still unknown. The TCRbeta library incorporated unique molecular identifiers. MiXCR was run by TCRdb on the PCR reads, yielding one entry per CDR3 protein. The sample records hundreds of thousands of distinct CDR3 sequences, roughly 7.7% being singletons. The data were obtained in a study of T-cell reconstitution after alpha-beta-depleted transplantation in children. Per the germline V gene, CDR1 is DFQATT and CDR2 is SNEGSKA (reference sequence). This CDR3 is 16 amino acids long. Between the trimmed V and J ends, which lost 3 bases and 4 bases, there was a span of 21 bases. The study, taken as a whole, reports: The study traced high day-60 TCRbeta diversity in some patients to surviving recipient T cells and thymic progenitors. Several hundred expanded graft clones reportedly supplied alpha-beta T cells about two months after transplant. Newly generated T cells supplied most T-cell counts and diversity one year post-transplant.

This TCR was sampled from a male patient between 5 and 17 years old who had a stem cell transplant for acute lymphoblastic leukemia, so the T cells may come from the graft donor. Specimen: PBMCs, mostly from graft donor cells, collected 180 days after TCRalphabeta/CD19-depleted stem cell transplant. The rearrangement uses TRBV20-1 and TRBJ2-5; D might be TRBD1 (6 bases). The CDR3 sequence is CSASLIYRDTRETQYF. The DNA for the CDR3 is TGCAGTGCTAGCCTTATATACCGGGACACACGAGAGACCCAGTACTTC.